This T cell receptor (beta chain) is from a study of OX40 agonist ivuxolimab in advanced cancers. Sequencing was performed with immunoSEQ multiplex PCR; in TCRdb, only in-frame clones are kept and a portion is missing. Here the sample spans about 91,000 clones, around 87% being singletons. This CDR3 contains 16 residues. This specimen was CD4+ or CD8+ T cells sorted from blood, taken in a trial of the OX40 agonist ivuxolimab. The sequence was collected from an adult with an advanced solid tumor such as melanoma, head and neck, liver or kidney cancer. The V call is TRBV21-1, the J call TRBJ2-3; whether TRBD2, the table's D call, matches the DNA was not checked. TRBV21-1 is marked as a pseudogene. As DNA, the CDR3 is TGTGCCAGCAGCATGAGACTAGCGGGAGGAATAGATACGCAGTATTTT. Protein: CASSMRLAGGIDTQYF.